Below, 18 T cell receptor beta chains from the same sample are listed, as sequenced in a study of vaccination and CD4 T cells after COVID-19 (dated by TCRdb to the early 2020s). No antigen is known for these receptors. The meaning of the sample's treatment or condition label: roughly 11-day PBMC culture with coronavirus spike peptide pools or control peptides (ViraFEST assay). The library was built by means of PCR. Instrument on record: Illumina iSeq 100. TCR sequencing of DNA from cultured CD4+ T cells used the Oncomine TCR Beta short-read assay at the Johns Hopkins FTIC core. TCRdb handled the public reads itself, with Q25 trimming in fastp and clone calling in MiXCR, and kept productive beta chains. Each entry is one CDR3 protein sequence, shown with its most common DNA and genes. Here the sample has approximately 21,000 distinct CDR3 sequences; 52% occur a single time. Nearly 7.5% of the sample is in the top ten clones.

Input material: CD4+ T cells from blood, cultured in vitro. These TCRs come from a human donor who had recovered from COVID-19.

The rearrangement links TRBV4-1 to TRBJ1-6, with 7 bases that match TRBD1. There are 14 residues in the CDR3. Losses at the gene ends were 1 base for V and 7 bases for J; bases not matched to a gene: 1. The V gene's germline CDR1 is MGHRA and CDR2 YSYEKL. CDR3 bases: TGCGCCAGCAGCCAAGTCAGGGGGAATTCACCCCTCCACTTT. Translation gives CASSQVRGNSPLHF.

This clonotype has just one count. CDR3 sequence reads: CASSLTGVTYEQYF. Here the CDR3 DNA reads TGTGCCAGCAGTTTGACGGGCGTAACCTACGAGCAGTACTTC. V gene TRBV6-5 combines with J gene TRBJ2-7; D ambiguous. V dropped 4 bases and J dropped 2 bases, with 12 bases sitting between them. There are 14 residues in the CDR3. Germline V gene sequence: CDR1 MNHEY, CDR2 SVGAGI.

The rearrangement joins TRBV23-1 to TRBJ1-1, with D possibly TRBD1 on 5 matching bases. TRBV23-1 is an ORF; its function is uncertain. V gave up 4 bases and J gave up 10 bases, with 19 bases separating them. The CDR3 consists of 14 residues. For the CDR3, the DNA is TGCGCCAGCAGTCGATGGGCGGGACGACGGGGAGCTTTCTTT. Translated, it gives CASSRWAGRRGAFF.

This clonotype was seen a handful of times. The chain combines TRBV20-1 with TRBJ2-7; D is unclear. The V gene lost 1 base and the J gene lost 0 bases, with 7 bases spanning the gap. The CDR3 has 13 amino acids. Germline assignment: CDR1 DFQATT and CDR2 SNEGSKA (reference sequence). In nucleotides, the CDR3 is TGCAGTGCTAGAGTTGTAGCCTCCTACGAGCAGTACTTC. Amino acid sequence: CSARVVASYEQYF.

The V and J genes are TRBV25-1 and TRBJ2-4; 7 bases are shared with TRBD1. V shed 6 bases, J shed 6 bases, and the junction held 5 bases outside the gene matches. Germline-derived CDR1 and CDR2 are MGHDK and SYGVNS. This CDR3 spans 13 amino acids. CDR3 sequence (DNA): TGTGCCAGCAGGGAGAACAGGGGAAACATTCAGTACTTC. This codes for CASRENRGNIQYF.

The chain combines TRBV2 with TRBJ2-5; D gene ambiguous. The germline V gene has CDR1 SNHLY and CDR2 FYNNEI. The CDR3 length is 15 residues. Trimming left V 6 bases short and J 1 base short, with 15 bases between. DNA for the CDR3: TGTGCCAGCAGAGCCCAACAGCGAACCCAAGAGACCCAGTACTTC. Its translation is CASRAQQRTQETQYF.

This sequence joins TRBV16 and TRBJ1-5; D remains ambiguous. This CDR3 is 15 amino acids long. Germline values: CDR1 KGHSY, CDR2 FQNENV. Trimming pared 0 bases from V and 0 bases from J, leaving 6 bases between. The CDR3 bases are TGTGCCAGCAGCCAATCGGACGGTAGCAATCAGCCCCAGCATTTT. Amino acid sequence: CASSQSDGSNQPQHF.

V is TRBV30 and J is TRBJ1-5; D uncertain. V was clipped by 1 base and J by 6 bases, with 13 bases between them. CDR1 GTSNPN and CDR2 SVGIG come from the germline V gene (reference sequence). The CDR3 totals 14 residues. The CDR3 bases are TGTGCCTGGAGTGGCCTCGTGCGGGGTCAGCCCCAGCATTTT. It is translated as CAWSGLVRGQPQHF. Variable domain in full (rest from reference TRBV30 and TRBJ1-5): SQTIHQWPATLVQPVGSPLSLECTVEGTSNPNLYWYRQAAGRGLQLLFYSVGIGQISSEVPQNLSASRPQDRQFILSSKKLLLSDSGFYLCAWSGLVRGQPQHFGDGTRLSIL.

V and J are TRBV24-1 and TRBJ2-2, with D hard to call. The CDR3 extends over 14 amino acids. From germline, CDR1 is KGHDR and CDR2 SFDVKD. Trimming pared 2 bases from V and 6 bases from J, leaving 9 bases between. CDR3 coding DNA: TGTGCCACCAGTGATTATCCGGCACCCGGGGAGCTGTTTTTT. The encoded protein is CATSDYPAPGELFF.

The J gene is TRBJ2-1, the V gene TRBV24-1; D gene uncertain. V was shortened by 4 bases and J by 7 bases, with 13 bases between the two germline ends. The CDR3 spans 14 residues. Germline V gives CDR1 KGHDR, CDR2 SFDVKD. As DNA, the CDR3 is TGTGCCACCAGTGACTCAGTGTTTGGTAATGAGCAGTTCTTC. Protein sequence: CATSDSVFGNEQFF.

The chain couples TRBV18 to TRBJ1-4; D is unclear. Trimming left V 2 bases short and J 4 bases short, with 5 bases between. Per the germline V gene, CDR1 is KGHSH and CDR2 is LQKENI. The CDR3 extends over 13 amino acids. The chain's CDR3 is CASSPGLNEKLFF. CDR3 coding DNA: TGTGCCAGCTCACCAGGGCTTAATGAAAAACTGTTTTTT.

V and J are TRBV2 and TRBJ2-7; D possibly corresponds to TRBD2 (6 bases). With 3 bases removed from V and 3 bases from J, the gap between germline ends came to 9 bases. CDR1 is SNHLY, CDR2 FYNNEI, per germline. The CDR3 is made up of 13 amino acids. CDR3: CASSDSGVYEQYF. The CDR3 DNA reads TGTGCCAGCAGTGATTCGGGGGTCTACGAGCAGTACTTC.

The chain has TRBV20-1 and TRBJ2-7, with 11 bases lining up with TRBD2. The CDR3 runs 19 residues. V was clipped by 0 bases and J by 4 bases; unmatched bases: 17. Germline V lookup: CDR1 DFQATT, CDR2 SNEGSKA (reference sequence). The CDR3 loop reads CSARDGLRPVAGGGYEQYF. The CDR3, as DNA: TGCAGTGCTAGAGATGGACTGAGGCCGGTAGCGGGAGGGGGGTACGAGCAGTACTTC.

The chain has TRBV7-2 and TRBJ2-3, with TRBD2 matching 10 bases. The CDR3 is 14 amino acids. Germline CDR1 is SGHTA and CDR2 is FQGNSA. Trimming took 6 bases from V and 3 from J; bases not matched to a gene: 3. The CDR3 loop reads CASRLAGITDTQYF. CDR3 bases: TGTGCCAGCAGACTAGCGGGGATTACAGATACGCAGTATTTT.

The chain combines TRBV20-1 with TRBJ1-3; D gene uncertain. Trimming stripped 0 bases from V and 0 bases from J, with 9 bases between. Germline CDR1 DFQATT, CDR2 SNEGSKA (reference sequence). The CDR3 contains 15 residues. DNA of the CDR3: TGCAGTGCTAGAGATCCTTGGAACTCTGGAAACACCATATATTTT. Residues: CSARDPWNSGNTIYF.

This clonotype has only a few counts. The chain joins TRBV20-1 to TRBJ1-6; D unresolved. The V end lost 2 bases, the J end lost 0 bases, and 8 bases lay between the germline ends. The CDR3 covers 15 residues. Germline loops: CDR1 DFQATT, CDR2 SNEGSKA (reference sequence). CDR3 residues: CSARLASSYNSPLHF. The CDR3 DNA reads TGCAGTGCTAGACTGGCGAGCTCCTATAATTCACCCCTCCACTTT.

The chain carries TRBV2 and TRBJ1-5; no clear D gene. Deletions cut 5 bases from V and 7 bases from J, with 9 bases between. Germline assignment: CDR1 SNHLY and CDR2 FYNNEI. This CDR3 spans 12 amino acids. CDR3 protein: CASSRVTQPQHF. The CDR3 DNA follows: TGTGCCAGCAGTAGGGTAACCCAGCCCCAGCATTTT.

This clonotype appeared a few times. V is TRBV7-2 and J is TRBJ2-5; a possible D gene is TRBD2 (5 bases). Trimming left V 5 bases short and J 5 bases short, with 15 bases between. Germline CDR1 SGHTA, CDR2 FQGNSA. The CDR3 spans 14 residues. This chain's CDR3 is CASSAGLAAETQYF. Here the CDR3 DNA reads TGTGCCAGCAGCGCCGGACTGGCTGCGGAGACCCAGTACTTC.